The T cell receptor (beta chain) described here comes from a study of blood T cell repertoires in COVID-19. V lost 3 bases to trimming and J lost 0 bases; unmatched junction nucleotides: 11. This CDR3 comprises 19 residues. Per the germline V gene, CDR1 is LNHDA and CDR2 is SQIVND (reference sequence). The repertoire was sequenced with immunoSEQ multiplex PCR; TCRdb's copy has only in-frame clones and lacks some. This table has 150,000 to 200,000 clones, less than 90% appearing once. What was sequenced was peripheral blood. The source of this sequence is a woman in her seventies with COVID-19, enrolled during active disease. This sequence joins TRBV19 and TRBJ2-4; 10 bases line up with TRBD2. The CDR3 loop reads CASSIKGTSADLAKNIQYF. The CDR3, as DNA: TGTGCCAGTAGTATCAAAGGGACTAGCGCAGACTTAGCCAAAAACATTCAGTACTTC.